This T cell receptor beta chain is from a study of blood T cell repertoires in COVID-19. Whole-study context: The cDNA or gDNA used as material had been derived from T cells, B-cell-depleted T cells, or PBMCs.

Per germline, CDR1 SGHTA and CDR2 FQGNSA. The CDR3 contains 12 residues. Trimming left V 5 bases short and J 5 bases short, with 8 bases between. The repertoire was sequenced with immunoSEQ multiplex PCR; TCRdb's copy has only in-frame clones and lacks some. This repertoire shows about 190,000 clones, less than 90% found once; its top ten account for about 3.2%. The chain combines TRBV7-2 with TRBJ2-3, with D possibly being TRBD2 (6 bases). This clonotype was sampled from a woman aged 25-40 years who had been exposed to COVID-19. Sequences were obtained from PBMCs or T cells enriched from blood (not recorded which). The CDR3 region is CASSRGKDTQYF. The CDR3 bases are TGTGCCAGCAGCCGGGGGAAAGATACGCAGTATTTT.